This T cell receptor beta chain was retrieved from a study of blood T cell repertoires in COVID-19. Study at large: The origin of the acute and convalescent COVID-19 samples was the United States, Italy and Spain. In each case, the material was cDNA or gDNA derived from T cells, B-cell-depleted T cells, or PBMCs.

The junction had 12 bases not matched to a gene; V was cut back by 0 bases and J by 4 bases. CDR3 length equals 18 residues. Per germline, CDR1 LGHDT and CDR2 YNNKEL (reference sequence). In the original workflow: Estimation of nucleated cell counts relied on the amplification of reference gene primers. The repertoire was sequenced with immunoSEQ multiplex PCR; TCRdb's copy has only in-frame clones and lacks some. For V, J and clone size, that table is used; D and trimming come from the DNA. The sample records 140,000 to 150,000 clones, about 79% being singletons. This clonotype was obtained from a man aged 60-69 years with active or convalescent COVID-19. The chain has TRBV3-1 (or the pseudogene TRBV3-2) and TRBJ2-5; TRBD2 agrees at 9 bases. The sample taken for sequencing was peripheral blood. CDR3 nucleotide sequence: TGTGCCAGCAGCCAAGAGGTAGCGGGAGACAGATTTCCAGAGACCCAGTACTTC. This encodes CASSQEVAGDRFPETQYF.